This is a list of T cell receptor beta chains from one sample in a study of cytomegalovirus exposure and HLA in healthy donors. The repertoire was sequenced with immunoSEQ multiplex PCR; TCRdb's copy has only in-frame clones and lacks some. The sample consists of around 200,000 clones, 65% to 90% of them appearing once. The source material was PBMCs. The receptors here all came from a woman in her twenties or thirties in good health and CMV-seronegative. Both conserved end residues are part of each CDR3. Fields, in order: V gene, clone size, J gene, D gene, CDR3 protein, CDR3 DNA. The D gene is left open where the match is weak. A row's size may be missing; if present it is once, few, many or a size class.

>TRBV29-1|NA|TRBJ2-7|NA
CSVEGNSDEQYF
TGCAGCGTTGAAGGAAATAGCGACGAGCAGTACTTC
>TRBV30|NA|TRBJ2-1|NA
CAATMTSSLHYNEQFF
TGTGCCGCGACCATGACTAGTTCCCTGCACTACAATGAGCAGTTCTTC
>TRBV30|NA|TRBJ2-1|TRBD1
CAWSRRQGFAEQFF
TGTGCCTGGAGTCGGCGACAGGGGTTCGCTGAGCAGTTCTTC
>TRBV7-6|NA|TRBJ2-7|TRBD1
CASSFAGGEGEQYF
TGTGCCAGCAGCTTCGCAGGGGGCGAGGGAGAGCAGTACTTC
>TRBV4-2|once|TRBJ2-3|TRBD2
CASSQGDSGGSTDTQYF
TGTGCCAGCAGCCAAGGGGATAGCGGGGGTAGCACAGATACGCAGTATTTT
>TRBV5-1|NA|TRBJ2-2|TRBD1
CASSGTGITGELFF
TGCGCCAGCAGCGGGACAGGGATCACCGGGGAGCTGTTTTTT
>TRBV28|NA|TRBJ2-5|TRBD2
CASSLNGGLRETQYF
TGTGCCAGCAGTTTAAACGGGGGGTTGAGAGAGACCCAGTACTTC
>TRBV19|NA|TRBJ1-1|NA
CASSIWTENTEAFF
TGTGCCAGTAGTATCTGGACAGAGAACACTGAAGCTTTCTTT
>TRBV10-1|NA|TRBJ1-1|NA
CASQALSDTEAFF
TGCGCCAGCCAAGCCCTATCGGACACTGAAGCTTTCTTT
>TRBV2|NA|TRBJ1-5|TRBD1
CASRGDSNQPQHF
TGTGCCAGCAGGGGGGACAGTAATCAGCCCCAGCATTTT
>TRBV11-1|once|TRBJ1-1|NA
CASSFGQGWTEAFF
TGTGCCAGCAGCTTCGGGCAGGGTTGGACTGAAGCTTTCTTT
>TRBV7-2|NA|TRBJ1-4|NA
CASSRRGTGSTNEKLFF
TGTGCCAGCAGCCGCCGGGGGACGGGCTCAACTAATGAAAAACTGTTTTTT
>TRBV10-3|few|TRBJ1-1|NA
CAITGGMNTEAFF
TGTGCCATCACCGGAGGGATGAACACTGAAGCTTTCTTT
>TRBV28|NA|TRBJ1-3|TRBD1
CASRLRQGRFGNTIYF
TGTGCCAGCAGACTCCGACAGGGGAGGTTTGGAAACACCATATATTTT
>TRBV2|NA|TRBJ2-7|NA
CASKFREISYEQYF
TGTGCCAGCAAGTTCCGGGAAATCTCCTACGAGCAGTACTTC
>TRBV5-1|once|TRBJ2-7|TRBD1
CASSWGQGGEQYF
TGCGCCAGCAGCTGGGGACAGGGCGGAGAGCAGTACTTC
>TRBV18|NA|TRBJ1-4|NA
CASSRGVADRYEKLFF
TGTGCCAGCTCACGGGGGGTTGCGGATCGTTATGAAAAACTGTTTTTT
>TRBV15|NA|TRBJ2-1|NA
CATSRETPKGAYNEQFF
TGTGCCACCAGCAGAGAGACCCCTAAAGGAGCTTACAATGAGCAGTTCTTC
>TRBV18|once|TRBJ2-7|NA
CASSPNRVERYEQYF
TGTGCCAGCTCACCTAACAGGGTAGAAAGGTACGAGCAGTACTTC
>TRBV4-1|once|TRBJ2-7|NA
CASSQLAESYEQYF
TGCGCCAGCAGCCAGTTAGCGGAATCCTACGAGCAGTACTTC
>TRBV5-8|NA|TRBJ1-1|NA
CASSFEGGTEAFF
TGTGCCAGCAGCTTCGAAGGGGGTACTGAAGCTTTCTTT
>TRBV29-1|NA|TRBJ2-1|NA
CSVEDPDTYSLEQFF
TGCAGCGTTGAAGACCCGGACACATACTCCCTTGAGCAGTTCTTC
>TRBV6-5|NA|TRBJ2-2|NA
CASSITRTGELFF
TGTGCCAGCAGTATCACACGAACCGGGGAGCTGTTTTTT
>TRBV25-1|NA|TRBJ2-1|TRBD1
CASRPGQGITYNEQFF
TGTGCCAGCAGACCCGGACAGGGGATTACCTACAATGAGCAGTTCTTC
>TRBV20-1|NA|TRBJ2-1|NA
CSAPAYNEQFF
TGCAGTGCCCCGGCCTACAATGAGCAGTTCTTC
>TRBV9|NA|TRBJ2-1|TRBD2
CASSVLAGGLDNEQFF
TGTGCCAGCAGCGTCTTAGCGGGAGGGCTCGACAATGAGCAGTTCTTC
>TRBV13|few|TRBJ2-7|TRBD2
CASSPLTSGRYEQYF
TGTGCCAGCAGCCCCCTGACTAGCGGGAGATACGAGCAGTACTTC